The present TCR beta chain was sequenced within a study of identical twins. The CDR3 contains 15 residues. V shed 3 bases, J shed 6 bases, and the junction held 6 bases outside the gene matches. Germline CDR1 and CDR2: LGHNA and YSLEER. A universal primer site was created by template switching, with the cDNA bearing unique molecular identifiers. MiXCR, run by TCRdb on the 5' RACE reads, gives a single entry per CDR3 protein. The sample includes around 680,000 distinct CDR3 sequences, around 8.3% of them seen just once. Only healthy Caucasians were included as donors. The data also belong to a second study, concerning yellow fever vaccine responses in identical twins.

Sequencing input: PBMCs. The sequence was collected from a young woman in good health. The chain uses TRBV4-3 and TRBJ2-3; TRBD2 matches at 10 bases. The chain's CDR3 is CASSQGLASADTQYF. CDR3 in DNA: TGCGCCAGCAGCCAGGGACTAGCGTCCGCGGATACGCAGTATTTT.